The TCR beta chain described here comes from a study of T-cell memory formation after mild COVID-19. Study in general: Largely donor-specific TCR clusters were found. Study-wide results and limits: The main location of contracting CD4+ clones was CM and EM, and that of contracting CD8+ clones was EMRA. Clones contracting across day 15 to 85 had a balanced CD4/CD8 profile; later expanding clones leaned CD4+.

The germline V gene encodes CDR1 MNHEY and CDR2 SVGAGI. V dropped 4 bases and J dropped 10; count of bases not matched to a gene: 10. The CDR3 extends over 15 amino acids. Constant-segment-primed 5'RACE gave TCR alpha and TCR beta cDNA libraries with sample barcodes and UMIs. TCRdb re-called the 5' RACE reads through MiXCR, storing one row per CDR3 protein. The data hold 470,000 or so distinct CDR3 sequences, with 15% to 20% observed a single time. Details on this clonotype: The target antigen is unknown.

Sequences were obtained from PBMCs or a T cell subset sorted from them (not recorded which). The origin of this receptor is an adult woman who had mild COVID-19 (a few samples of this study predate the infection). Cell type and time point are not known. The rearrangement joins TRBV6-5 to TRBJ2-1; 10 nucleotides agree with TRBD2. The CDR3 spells CASSSPLTSGWEQFF. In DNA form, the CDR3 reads TGTGCCAGCAGTTCGCCCCTGACTAGCGGGTGGGAGCAGTTCTTC.